The clone carrying this T cell receptor (beta chain) was counted between two and nine times. The antigen is not known. This sample stems from a study of T-cell memory formation after mild COVID-19. Study results and limitations: There was no confirmation that second-wave clones peaking on day 37 were SARS-CoV-2 specific.

The length of the CDR3 is 15 residues. Trimming stripped 2 bases from V and 2 bases from J, with 10 bases between. From germline, CDR1 is SGHTA and CDR2 FQGTGA. Via MiXCR, TCRdb re-called the 5' RACE reads, giving one row per CDR3 protein. The sample shows 150,000 to 200,000 distinct CDR3 sequences, around a third of them seen only once. Sequencing input: PBMCs or a T cell subset sorted from them (not recorded which). The receptor's source is an adult woman who had mild COVID-19 (a few samples of this study predate the infection). Cell type and time point are not known. The chain links TRBV7-3 to TRBJ1-3; D not certain. The CDR3 is CASSLGQSPGNTIYF. CDR3 DNA: TGTGCCAGCAGCTTAGGGCAGAGCCCTGGAAACACCATATATTTT.